These 27 T cell receptor beta chains came from one sample sequenced in a study of blood T cell repertoires in COVID-19. Profiling relied on immunoSEQ multiplex PCR, and the TCRdb table lists in-frame clones only, not all of them. Here the sample spans about 120,000 clones, roughly four fifths being singletons. The sample consisted of peripheral blood. The origin of the receptors is a human donor in a cohort sampled during active COVID-19.

This clone occurred a few times. The chain is built from TRBV7-2 and TRBJ2-5, with 8 bases lining up with TRBD2. The ends lost 5 bases at V and 5 bases at J; junction bases unmatched: 13. Germline CDR1 SGHTA, CDR2 FQGNSA. The CDR3 is 16 residues long. This CDR3 reads CASSLAQAGVGETQYF. In DNA, the CDR3 is TGTGCCAGCAGCCTCGCCCAAGCGGGGGTTGGGGAGACCCAGTACTTC.

This clone was observed once. This chain connects TRBV12-3 or TRBV12-4 to TRBJ1-1, with 8 bases fitting TRBD1. The CDR3 totals 13 residues. Losses at the gene ends were 6 bases for V and 4 bases for J; bases not matched to a gene: 4. CDR3 sequence (DNA): TGTGCCAGCAGAACAGGGGGAACCACTGAAGCTTTCTTT. Translated: CASRTGGTTEAFF.

This clone was detected once. The V and J genes are TRBV5-8 and TRBJ1-2; D may be TRBD1 (6 bases). V dropped 2 bases and J dropped 4 bases, with 12 bases sitting between them. In germline, CDR1 is SGHTS, CDR2 YDEGEE. The CDR3 has 14 amino acids. CDR3 protein: CASSLQDRIYGYTF. CDR3 bases: TGTGCCAGCAGCTTACAGGACAGAATCTATGGCTACACCTTC. Using reference TRBV5-8 and TRBJ1-2 for the parts outside the CDR3, the full variable domain is EAGVTQSPTHLIKTRGQQATLRCSPISGHTSVYWYQQALGLGLQFLLWYDEGEERNRGNFPPRFSGRQFPNYSSELNVNALELEDSALYLCASSLQDRIYGYTFGSGTRLTVV.

The chain joins TRBV9 to TRBJ1-2; 7 nucleotides align to TRBD1. The CDR3 runs to 13 residues. V lost 4 bases, J lost 6 bases, and 6 bases stayed unmatched. Per the germline V gene, CDR1 is SGDLS and CDR2 is YYNGEE. The CDR3 is CASSTGQGDGYTF. CDR3 DNA sequence: TGTGCCAGCAGCACTGGGCAGGGGGATGGCTACACCTTC. Based on the CDR3 plus reference TRBV9 and TRBJ1-2, the full variable domain is DSGVTQTPKHLITATGQRVTLRCSPRSGDLSVYWYQQSLDQGLQFLIQYYNGEERAKGNILERFSAQQFPDLHSELNLSSLELGDSALYFCASSTGQGDGYTFGSGTRLTVV.

V is TRBV9 and J is TRBJ2-5; 7 positions match TRBD1. Unmatched junction bases numbered 7, after V lost 3 bases and J lost 2 bases. Germline CDR1 and CDR2: SGDLS and YYNGEE. The CDR3 totals 15 residues. CDR3 in DNA: TGTGCCAGCAGCGCCTCCGGACAGGTTCAAGAGACCCAGTACTTC. Its translation is CASSASGQVQETQYF.

The chain couples TRBV19 to TRBJ2-3; TRBD1 is a possible D gene (5 bases). Trimming removed 4 bases from V and 3 bases from J, with 8 bases in between. Looked up from germline, CDR1 is LNHDA and CDR2 is SQIVND (reference sequence). The length of the CDR3 is 13 residues. The CDR3 here is CASSTQGTDTQYF. The DNA of the CDR3 is TGTGCCAGTAGTACCCAGGGTACAGATACGCAGTATTTT. Variable domain in full (rest from reference TRBV19 and TRBJ2-3): DGGITQSPKYLFRKEGQNVTLSCEQNLNHDAMYWYRQDPGQGLRLIYYSQIVNDFQKGDIAEGYSVSREKKESFPLTVTSAQKNPTAFYLCASSTQGTDTQYFGPGTRLTVL.

V is TRBV6-6 and J is TRBJ2-2; a possible D gene is TRBD2 (5 bases). This CDR3 is built from 16 residues. The germline V and J ends were trimmed by 2 bases and 4 bases, with 14 bases remaining between them. CDR1 is MNHNY, CDR2 SVGAGI, per germline (reference sequence). The CDR3 DNA sequence: TGTGCCAGCAGTTACGGCTCCGGGGTAGGCACCGGGGAGCTGTTTTTT. Translating gives CASSYGSGVGTGELFF.

V usage is TRBV27 and J usage is TRBJ2-1; 14 nucleotides agree with TRBD2. Losses at the gene ends were 5 bases for V and 10 bases for J; bases not matched to a gene: 16. The CDR3 contains 18 residues. Germline values: CDR1 MNHEY, CDR2 SMNVEV (reference sequence). The CDR3 loop is CASSRGLAGGPGVREQFF. The CDR3 nucleotides read TGTGCCAGCAGTAGAGGACTAGCGGGGGGTCCGGGGGTTAGGGAGCAGTTCTTC.

The chain employs TRBV3-1 (or the pseudogene TRBV3-2) and TRBJ2-3, with 14 bases aligning to TRBD2. This CDR3 comprises 16 residues. Germline V gene lookup returns CDR1 LGHDT and CDR2 YNNKEL (reference sequence). Germline trimming cut 4 bases from V and 1 base from J; bases unmatched to any gene: 1. The CDR3 loop is CASSPTSGGGTDTQYF. CDR3 sequence (DNA): TGTGCCAGCAGCCCGACTAGCGGGGGGGGCACAGATACGCAGTATTTT.

The chain links TRBV5-5 to TRBJ1-1; TRBD1 matches 7 bases. This CDR3 contains 15 residues. Germline loops: CDR1 SGHKS, CDR2 YYEKEE (reference sequence). The V gene end was trimmed by 4 bases and the J gene end by 0 bases; junction bases not matched to a gene: 6. CDR3 DNA sequence: TGTGCCAGCAGCCCCGCAGGGGGGCTGAACACTGAAGCTTTCTTT. Amino acid sequence: CASSPAGGLNTEAFF.

The chain is built from TRBV5-8 and TRBJ1-5, with unresolved D. The CDR3 contains 15 residues. Germline assignment: CDR1 SGHTS and CDR2 YDEGEE. Trimming stripped 5 bases from V and 0 bases from J, with 12 bases between. CDR3 residues: CASRARRGSNQPQHF. DNA for the CDR3: TGTGCCAGCAGGGCCAGGCGGGGTAGCAATCAGCCCCAGCATTTT.

The genes are TRBV2 and TRBJ2-1; 7 nucleotides match TRBD2. Germline values: CDR1 SNHLY, CDR2 FYNNEI. The V and J ends lost 1 base and 4 bases, in that order; junction bases with no gene match: 4. The CDR3 totals 15 residues. CDR3 amino acids: CASSEGGGSYNEQFF. The CDR3 coding sequence is TGTGCCAGCAGTGAAGGGGGGGGATCTTACAATGAGCAGTTCTTC. The full variable domain, its missing parts supplied by reference TRBV2 and TRBJ2-1, is EPEVTQTPSHQVTQMGQEVILRCVPISNHLYFYWYRQILGQKVEFLVSFYNNEISEKSEIFDDQFSVERPDGSNFTLKIRSTKLEDSAMYFCASSEGGGSYNEQFFGPGTRLTVL.

The chain carries TRBV5-1 and TRBJ1-4, with D tentatively TRBD1 (6 bases). The germline CDR1 and CDR2 sequences are SGHRS and YFSETQ. This CDR3 has 15 amino acids. Between the trimmed V and J ends, which lost 0 bases and 2 bases, there was a span of 8 bases. In DNA, the CDR3 is TGCGCCAGCAGCTTGGCTCAGGGGACTAATGAAAAACTGTTTTTT. Its translation: CASSLAQGTNEKLFF.

This chain connects TRBV3-1 (or the pseudogene TRBV3-2) to TRBJ2-7, with unresolved D. Germline CDR1 reads LGHDT; CDR2 reads YNNKEL (reference sequence). This CDR3 region has 12 residues. V gave up 0 bases and J gave up 4 bases, with 4 bases separating them. In nucleotides, the CDR3 is TGTGCCAGCAGCCAAGACTATTACGAGCAGTACTTC. Translating it yields CASSQDYYEQYF.

The rearrangement joins TRBV6-6 to TRBJ2-1, with 11 positions matching TRBD2. The CDR3 runs to 16 residues. Trimming cost V 0 bases and J 9 bases; bases outside gene matches: 7. The germline gives CDR1 MNHNY, CDR2 SVGAGI (reference sequence). The chain's CDR3 is CASSYSISGGVPEQFF. Here the CDR3 DNA reads TGTGCCAGCAGTTACTCGATTAGCGGGGGGGTTCCTGAGCAGTTCTTC.

The sample holds a few counts of this clone. The chain joins TRBV19 to TRBJ2-1; TRBD1 matches 8 bases. CDR3 length equals 15 residues. V lost 5 bases, J lost 4 bases, and 7 bases stayed unmatched. CDR1 LNHDA and CDR2 SQIVND come from the germline V gene (reference sequence). CDR3 bases: TGTGCCAGTAGTCCACAGGGGGAAAATTACAATGAGCAGTTCTTC. It codes for CASSPQGENYNEQFF.

The V gene is TRBV5-1, the J gene TRBJ1-1; weak D call: TRBD1 (5 bases). The CDR3 spans 13 residues. Germline CDR1 reads SGHRS; CDR2 reads YFSETQ. V was clipped by 2 bases and J by 1 base, with 6 bases between them. CDR3 amino acids: CASSLDRNTEAFF. CDR3 bases: TGCGCCAGCAGCTTAGACAGGAACACTGAAGCTTTCTTT.

The chain is built from TRBV11-2 and TRBJ2-3; 7 bases are a match to TRBD1. The J segment lost 2 bases and the V segment lost 4 bases, leaving 9 bases of the junction unmatched. CDR1 is SGHAT and CDR2 is FQNNGV in the germline V gene. This CDR3 contains 16 residues. The CDR3 spells CASSSKGAEDTDTQYF. DNA of the CDR3: TGTGCCAGCAGCTCGAAGGGGGCGGAGGACACAGATACGCAGTATTTT. Looking up the rest from reference TRBV11-2 and TRBJ2-3 gives the full variable domain: EAGVAQSPRYKIIEKRQSVAFWCNPISGHATLYWYQQILGQGPKLLIQFQNNGVVDDSQLPKDRFSAERLKGVDSTLKIQPAKLEDSAVYLCASSSKGAEDTDTQYFGPGTRLTVL.

V usage is TRBV18 and J usage is TRBJ2-4; D possibly corresponds to TRBD1 (5 bases). The CDR3 is 15 amino acids. Germline values: CDR1 KGHSH, CDR2 LQKENI. The germline V and J ends were trimmed by 0 bases and 2 bases, with 8 bases remaining between them. The CDR3 region is CASSPPAGTKNIQYF. The CDR3 bases are TGTGCCAGCTCACCACCGGCAGGGACCAAAAACATTCAGTACTTC.

This clone was seen once. V is TRBV5-1 and J is TRBJ2-7, with 10 bases aligning to TRBD2. Germline V gene lookup returns CDR1 SGHRS and CDR2 YFSETQ. The ends lost 4 bases at V and 0 bases at J; junction bases unmatched: 10. CDR3 length: 17 amino acids. In DNA, the CDR3 is TGCGCCAGCAGCCCGTATAAGCTAGCGGGGGCCTCCTACGAGCAGTACTTC. This encodes CASSPYKLAGASYEQYF.

This chain links TRBV9 with TRBJ1-2, with 9 bases lining up with TRBD1. J lost 6 bases, V lost 3 bases, and 6 bases had no gene match. CDR3 size: 14 residues. Looked up from germline, CDR1 is SGDLS and CDR2 is YYNGEE. In DNA, the CDR3 is TGTGCCAGCAGCGGGACAGGGGAGTGGGATGGCTACACCTTC. This sequence encodes CASSGTGEWDGYTF. Combining the CDR3 with reference TRBV9 and TRBJ1-2 gives the whole variable domain DSGVTQTPKHLITATGQRVTLRCSPRSGDLSVYWYQQSLDQGLQFLIQYYNGEERAKGNILERFSAQQFPDLHSELNLSSLELGDSALYFCASSGTGEWDGYTFGSGTRLTVV.

This clone showed up just a few times. The J gene is TRBJ2-7, the V gene TRBV5-1, with 11 bases identical to TRBD1. This CDR3 contains 14 residues. Trimming cost V 2 bases and J 7 bases; bases outside gene matches: 5. Germline V gene data show CDR1 as SGHRS and CDR2 as YFSETQ. The CDR3 coding sequence is TGCGCCAGCAGCTTCACCGGGACAGGGGGAGAGCAGTACTTC. Encoded protein: CASSFTGTGGEQYF.

The chain links TRBV5-4 to TRBJ1-4, with a possible D match to TRBD1 (6 bases). The V and J ends lost 3 bases and 4 bases respectively, with 13 bases between them. Germline V CDR1 and CDR2: SGHNT, YYREEE (reference sequence). The length of the CDR3 is 15 residues. CDR3 sequence reads: CASSSRQAVNEKLFF. The DNA for the CDR3 is TGTGCCAGCAGCTCACGACAGGCGGTTAATGAAAAACTGTTTTTT.

The table lists this clone with a few counts. The chain joins TRBV6-1 to TRBJ1-2; TRBD1 is a possible D gene (5 bases). Germline-derived CDR1 and CDR2 are MNHNS and SASEGT. The CDR3 sequence is 15 residues long. The germline V and J ends were trimmed by 0 bases and 6 bases, with 14 bases remaining between them. The CDR3 here is CASSEAPGRRNGYTF. In DNA, the CDR3 is TGTGCCAGCAGTGAAGCGCCAGGGCGACGGAATGGCTACACCTTC.

The genes are TRBV4-3 and TRBJ2-5, with D hard to call. The CDR3 contains 14 residues. V was trimmed by 0 bases and J by 7 bases, leaving 12 bases between them. Germline lookup yields CDR1 LGHNA and CDR2 YSLEER. The CDR3 region has the DNA TGCGCCAGCAGCCAAGATCCCGGTGGTTGGACCCAGTACTTC. Its translation: CASSQDPGGWTQYF.

The chain uses TRBV10-3 and TRBJ2-5, with TRBD2 identical over 9 bases. J gave up 0 bases and V 7 bases, and 6 bases lay outside the gene matches. This CDR3 comprises 15 residues. Germline V lookup: CDR1 ENHRY, CDR2 SYGVKD. DNA for the CDR3: TGTGCCATCAAAGTTAGCGGGGGTGACCAAGAGACCCAGTACTTC. Translation gives CAIKVSGGDQETQYF.

The gene calls are TRBV3-1 (or the pseudogene TRBV3-2) and TRBJ2-2; D gene uncertain. CDR1 is LGHDT and CDR2 is YNNKEL in the germline V gene (reference sequence). The CDR3 sequence is 14 residues long. V lost 0 bases to trimming and J lost 13 bases, with 15 bases between them. CDR3 residues: CASSQDGSLSGLFF. Written as DNA, the CDR3 is TGTGCCAGCAGCCAAGACGGGTCTCTCTCGGGGCTGTTTTTT.